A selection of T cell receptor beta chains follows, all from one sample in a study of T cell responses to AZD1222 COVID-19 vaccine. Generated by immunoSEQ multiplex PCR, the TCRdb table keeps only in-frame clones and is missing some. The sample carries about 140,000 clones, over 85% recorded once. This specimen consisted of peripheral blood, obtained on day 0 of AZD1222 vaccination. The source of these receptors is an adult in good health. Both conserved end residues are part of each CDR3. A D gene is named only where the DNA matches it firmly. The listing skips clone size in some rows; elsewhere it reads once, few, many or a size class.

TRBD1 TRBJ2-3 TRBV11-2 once TGTGCCAGCAGCTTACGACAGGGGGCATTAGATACGCAGTATTTT CASSLRQGALDTQYF
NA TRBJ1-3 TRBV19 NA TGTGCCAGTAGTATCCTCGGGCTCTCTATTGGAAACACCATATATTTT CASSILGLSIGNTIYF
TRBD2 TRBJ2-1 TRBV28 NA TGTGCCAGCAGTCTCTTAGCGGGAGTGTACAATGAGCAGTTCTTC CASSLLAGVYNEQFF
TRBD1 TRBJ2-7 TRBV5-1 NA TGCGCCAGCAGCTTGGGCGACAGGGGGCGGGACGAGCAGTACTTC CASSLGDRGRDEQYF
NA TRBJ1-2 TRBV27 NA TGTGCCAGCAGTCCCCAATCCAACAGATACGGCTACACCTTC CASSPQSNRYGYTF
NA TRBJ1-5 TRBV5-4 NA TGTGCCAGCAGTCTAAATACCGGGGGATCCGCCGGCAATCAGCCCCAGCATTTT CASSLNTGGSAGNQPQHF
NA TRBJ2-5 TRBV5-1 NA TGCGCCAGCAGCTTGGGGATCCTAGGGGAAAGAGAGACCCAGTACTTC CASSLGILGERETQYF
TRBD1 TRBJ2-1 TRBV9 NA TGTGCCAGCAGCGCTCCATTAACAGGGGCCCGGCCGAATGAGCAGTTCTTC CASSAPLTGARPNEQFF
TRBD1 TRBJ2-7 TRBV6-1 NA TGTGCCAGCGGTGAAGCCGGGACAGGGGGCTCCTACGAGCAGTACTTC CASGEAGTGGSYEQYF
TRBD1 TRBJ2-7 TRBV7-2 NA TGTGCCAGCAGCGACCAGACAGGGGGCTTCTCTCTGTACTTC CASSDQTGGFSLYF
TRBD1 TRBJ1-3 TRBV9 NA TGTGCCAGCAGCGTAACCACCGGGGGACAGGCCGTATCTGGAAACACCATATATTTT CASSVTTGGQAVSGNTIYF
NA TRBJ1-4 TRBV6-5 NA TGTGCCAGCAGTTACTCGGGGGGCAGTAATGAAAAACTGTTTTTT CASSYSGGSNEKLFF
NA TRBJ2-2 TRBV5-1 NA TGCGCCAGCAGAGGCGTCGCCGGAACCGGGGAGCTGTTTTTT CASRGVAGTGELFF
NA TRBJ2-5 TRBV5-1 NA TGCGCCAGCAGCCTCCAAGAGACCCAGTACTTC CASSLQETQYF
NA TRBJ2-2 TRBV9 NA TGTGCCAGCAGCGTAGCAGGGGAGGCCGGGGAGCTGTTTTTT CASSVAGEAGELFF
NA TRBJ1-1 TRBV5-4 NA TGTGCCAGCAGCTTGGGGGGGTGGAACACTGAAGCTTTCTTT CASSLGGWNTEAFF
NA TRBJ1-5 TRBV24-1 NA TGTGCCACCAGTGATTCCCAGGGACGAGGACCCCAGCATTTT CATSDSQGRGPQHF
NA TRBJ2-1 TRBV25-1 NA TGTGCCATCGCCGGGTCATACGGCAATGAGCAGTTCTTC CAIAGSYGNEQFF
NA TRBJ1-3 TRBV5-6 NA TGTGCCAGCAGCTTCGGGACTGGAAACACCATATATTTT CASSFGTGNTIYF
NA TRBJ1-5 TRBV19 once TGTGCCAGTAGTATAGTGGGCTACAATCAGCCCCAGCATTTT CASSIVGYNQPQHF
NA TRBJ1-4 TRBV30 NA TGTGCCTGGAGTGTTGGACGGAGAAATGAAAAACTGTTTTTT CAWSVGRRNEKLFF
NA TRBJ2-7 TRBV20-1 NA TGCAGTGCTAGTACTTTAGTGGGGACCTACGAGCAGTACTTC CSASTLVGTYEQYF
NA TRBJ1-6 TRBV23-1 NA TGCGCCAGCTCCCTGGGAGACAGACCTTATAATTCACCCCTCCACTTT CASSLGDRPYNSPLHF
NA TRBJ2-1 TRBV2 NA TGTGCCAGCAGTGAAGCATCGCCGGTCGATGAGCAGTTCTTC CASSEASPVDEQFF
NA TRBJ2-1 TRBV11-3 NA TGTGCCAGCAGCTTAGATTGGGGAGGGGGCTATGAGCAGTTCTTC CASSLDWGGGYEQFF
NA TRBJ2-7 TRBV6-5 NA TGTGCCAGCAGTTACTCGATTGCAGCGAGCTCCTACGAGCAGTACTTC CASSYSIAASSYEQYF
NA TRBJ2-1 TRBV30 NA TGTGCCTGGAGTCCTCTGGGGGTAAGGTCCTACAATGAGCAGTTCTTC CAWSPLGVRSYNEQFF
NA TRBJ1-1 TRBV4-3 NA TGCGCCAGCAGCCAAGATCGGTACAGCCCTCGGGCTGAAGCTTTCTTT CASSQDRYSPRAEAFF
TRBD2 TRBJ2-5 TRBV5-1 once TGCGCCAGCAGCTTGTTAGGCGGGAGGGCCGGTTTGGAGACCCAGTACTTC CASSLLGGRAGLETQYF
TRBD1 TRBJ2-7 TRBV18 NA TGTGCCAGCTCAGAAAGGACAGGGGGCCACGAGCAGTACTTC CASSERTGGHEQYF
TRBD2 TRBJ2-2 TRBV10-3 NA TGTGCCATCAGTGAGTCGCCTAGCGGCCCCACCGGGGAGCTGTTTTTT CAISESPSGPTGELFF
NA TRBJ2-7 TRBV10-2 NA TGCGCCAGCAGCGGATACGGGACGGGAGACCCCTACGAGCAGTACTTC CASSGYGTGDPYEQYF
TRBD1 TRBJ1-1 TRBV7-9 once TGTGCCAGCATCGCGACAGGGGGGAACACTGAAGCTTTCTTT CASIATGGNTEAFF
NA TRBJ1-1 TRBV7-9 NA TGTGCCAGCACCCCCAACACTGAAGCTTTCTTT CASTPNTEAFF
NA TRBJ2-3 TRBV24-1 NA TGTGCCACCAGTGGACAGGCATTCACAGATACGCAGTATTTT CATSGQAFTDTQYF
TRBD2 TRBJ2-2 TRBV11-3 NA TGTGCCAGCAGCTCCCCGGGACTAGCGTTCCGGGGGGGCACCGGGGAGCTGTTTTTT CASSSPGLAFRGGTGELFF
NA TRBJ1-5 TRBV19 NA TGTGCCAGTAGTATCGCGACCGAATATAGCAATCAGCCCCAGCATTTT CASSIATEYSNQPQHF
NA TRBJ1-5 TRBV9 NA TGTGCCAGCAGCGAGATGGGGGTAGATCAGCCCCAGCATTTT CASSEMGVDQPQHF
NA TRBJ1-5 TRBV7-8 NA TGTGCCAGCAGCTCATACACACGAACAGGGAAGGGCAATCAGCCCCAGCATTTT CASSSYTRTGKGNQPQHF
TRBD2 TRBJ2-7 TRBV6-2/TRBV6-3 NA TGTGCCAGCAGTCCGAGGACTAGCCACGTCTACGAGCAGTACTTC CASSPRTSHVYEQYF
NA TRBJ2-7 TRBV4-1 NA TGCGCCAGCAGCCAAGTTACGGGACCTTACTACGAGCAGTACTTC CASSQVTGPYYEQYF